This T cell receptor (beta chain) was recovered during a study of PD-L1 blockade in urothelial cancer. General study points: Below-median pretreatment blood TCR clonality was associated with improved progression-free and overall survival.

The CDR3 sequence is 14 residues long. CDR1 SGHRS and CDR2 YFSETQ come from the germline V gene. Trimming took off 4 bases at V and 0 bases at J, with 11 bases between the two ends. Time point denoted: peripheral blood 6 weeks after treatment start. On this clone itself: Its antigen remains unknown.

Each PCR received spiked synthetic TCR analog templates. This table comes from immunoSEQ multiplex PCR, and its TCRdb copy is limited to in-frame clones, with some not included. The sample includes about 110,000 clones, about 91% of them seen just once. The J gene is TRBJ2-7, the V gene TRBV5-1; D may be TRBD2 (6 bases). The TCR sequence derives from a man between 60 and 75 years old with urothelial cancer. Here the sequenced sample was PBMCs, taken around atezolizumab (anti-PD-L1) treatment. For the CDR3, the DNA is TGCGCCAGCAGCCTGGGACTGCTCTCCTACGAGCAGTACTTC. It is translated as CASSLGLLSYEQYF.